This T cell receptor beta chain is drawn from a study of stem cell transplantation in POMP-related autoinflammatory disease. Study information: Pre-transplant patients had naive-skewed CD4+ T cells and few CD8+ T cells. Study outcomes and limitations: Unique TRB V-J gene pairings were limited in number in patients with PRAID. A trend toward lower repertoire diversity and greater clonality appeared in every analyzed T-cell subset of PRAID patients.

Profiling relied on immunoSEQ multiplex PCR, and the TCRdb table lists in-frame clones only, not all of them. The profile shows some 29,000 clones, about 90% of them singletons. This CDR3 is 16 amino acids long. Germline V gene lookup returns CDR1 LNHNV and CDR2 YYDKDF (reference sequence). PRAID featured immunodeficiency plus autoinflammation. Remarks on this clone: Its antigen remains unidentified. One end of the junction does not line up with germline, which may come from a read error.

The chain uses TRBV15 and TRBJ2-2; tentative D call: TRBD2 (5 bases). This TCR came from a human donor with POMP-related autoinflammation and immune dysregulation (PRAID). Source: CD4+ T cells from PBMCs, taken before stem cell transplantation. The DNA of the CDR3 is TGTGCCACCAGCCGAGAGGGTGGATGGGGCACCGGGGAGCTGTTTTTT. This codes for CATSREGGWGTGELFF. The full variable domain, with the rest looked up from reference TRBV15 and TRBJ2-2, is DAMVIQNPRYQVTQFGKPVTLSCSQTLNHNVMYWYQQKSSQAPKLLFHYYDKDFNNEADTPDNFQSRRPNTSFCFLDIRSPGLGDTAMYLCATSREGGWGTGELFFGEGSRLTVL.